The next 20 T cell receptor beta chains were all read from a single sample in a study of control samples from healthy donors and cancer patients. This table comes from immunoSEQ multiplex PCR, and its TCRdb copy is limited to in-frame clones, with some not included. The sample consists of 2,400 or so clones, about 98% of them appearing once. The sequenced sample consisted of PBMCs. These receptors were taken from a man in his 70s with head and neck cancer.

In nucleotides, the CDR3 is TGTGCCAGCAGTCCAGCAGGGGAGAACACTGAAGCTTTCTTT. As protein: CASSPAGENTEAFF. This chain uses TRBV6-4 with TRBJ1-1, with D perhaps matching TRBD1 (6 bases). The V end was cut by 5 bases, the J end by 1 base, with 11 bases between. The germline CDR1 and CDR2 sequences are MRHNA and SNTAGT. The CDR3 covers 14 residues.

The V and J genes are TRBV24-1 and TRBJ2-1; perhaps TRBD2 as D (5 bases). The length of the CDR3 is 14 residues. CDR1 KGHDR and CDR2 SFDVKD come from the germline V gene. Trimming stripped 2 bases from V and 10 bases from J, with 14 bases between. The CDR3 is CATSDYAQLAEQFF. The CDR3 coding sequence is TGTGCCACCAGTGATTATGCCCAATTAGCGGAGCAGTTCTTC.

This clone was seen a single time. V gene TRBV5-6 combines with J gene TRBJ2-1; 8 nucleotides agree with TRBD2. J lost 7 bases, V lost 3 bases, and 3 bases had no gene match. This CDR3 contains 13 residues. CDR1 SGHDT and CDR2 YYEEEE come from the germline V gene. CDR3 sequence: CASSSASGNEQFF. CDR3 nucleotides: TGTGCCAGCAGCTCCGCTAGCGGGAATGAGCAGTTCTTC.

This chain links TRBV6-5 with TRBJ2-1; 8 bases fit TRBD2. The junction had 2 bases not matched to a gene; V was cut back by 1 base and J by 6 bases. Germline V CDR1 and CDR2: MNHEY, SVGAGI. This CDR3 comprises 14 residues. The chain's CDR3 is CASSYYAGGNEQFF. Written as DNA, the CDR3 is TGTGCCAGCAGTTACTATGCGGGGGGCAATGAGCAGTTCTTC.

V usage is TRBV9 and J usage is TRBJ2-3, with TRBD2 identical over 12 bases. With 3 bases clipped from V and 4 bases from J, the junction kept 6 bases outside the gene matches. The germline V gene encodes CDR1 SGDLS and CDR2 YYNGEE. The CDR3 totals 16 residues. The CDR3 DNA is TGTGCCAGCAGCGATCCTAGCGGGGGGGTGCCAGATACGCAGTATTTT. Encoded protein: CASSDPSGGVPDTQYF. Complete variable domain (other parts from reference TRBV9 and TRBJ2-3): DSGVTQTPKHLITATGQRVTLRCSPRSGDLSVYWYQQSLDQGLQFLIQYYNGEERAKGNILERFSAQQFPDLHSELNLSSLELGDSALYFCASSDPSGGVPDTQYFGPGTRLTVL.

The J gene is TRBJ2-1, the V gene TRBV27; 10 bases fit TRBD1. Looked up from germline, CDR1 is MNHEY and CDR2 is SMNVEV (reference sequence). The CDR3 loop spans 12 amino acids. The V gene end was trimmed by 7 bases and the J gene end by 8 bases; junction bases not matched to a gene: 2. The CDR3: CASTDRGDEQFF. The CDR3 DNA is TGTGCCAGCACGGACAGGGGGGATGAGCAGTTCTTC.

This clone was seen only once. The rearrangement joins TRBV7-2 to TRBJ2-1; D is perhaps TRBD1 or TRBD2 (5 bases each). This CDR3 has 17 residues. Germline CDR1 is SGHTA and CDR2 is FQGNSA. The V end lost 5 bases, the J end lost 6 bases, and 23 bases lay between the germline ends. CDR3 residues: CASSLKTGTFPLNEQFF. The CDR3 nucleotides are TGTGCCAGCAGCCTAAAAACCGGGACCTTTCCCCTCAATGAGCAGTTCTTC. Full variable domain (remainder filled in from reference TRBV7-2 and TRBJ2-1): GAGVSQSPSNKVTEKGKDVELRCDPISGHTALYWYRQSLGQGLEFLIYFQGNSAPDKSGLPSDRFSAERTGGSVSTLTIQRTQQEDSAVYLCASSLKTGTFPLNEQFFGPGTRLTVL.

The chain has TRBV11-3 and TRBJ2-3; possibly TRBD2 for D (5 bases). The CDR3 length is 14 residues. CDR1 and CDR2 (germline): SGHNT, YENEEA. V lost 5 bases and J lost 3, with 12 bases in between. CDR3: CASSPGMGTDTQYF. The CDR3 coding sequence is TGTGCCAGCAGCCCGGGGATGGGGACAGATACGCAGTATTTT.

As regards this clone: One end of the junction varies from germline; a read error may be responsible. The chain couples TRBV12-5 to TRBJ1-3; D remains unclear. Germline CDR1 reads LGHNT; CDR2 reads FRNRAP. CDR3 length: 16 amino acids. CDR3 loop: CASGLVLGLAGNAIYF. The CDR3 region has the DNA TGTGCTAGTGGTTTGGTATTGGGTTTGGCAGGAAACGCCATATATTTT.

The rearrangement links TRBV6-5 to TRBJ1-1, with unresolved D. V was trimmed by 0 bases and J by 2 bases, leaving 10 bases between them. The CDR3 extends over 15 amino acids. Germline loops: CDR1 MNHEY, CDR2 SVGAGI. The CDR3 nucleotides are TGTGCCAGCAGTTACTCCGTAACGGTAAACACTGAAGCTTTCTTT. It translates to CASSYSVTVNTEAFF.

The chain is built from TRBV5-6 and TRBJ1-3; 8 bases fit TRBD1. V was pared by 1 base and J by 4 bases, with 7 bases of the junction left unmatched. This CDR3 has 16 amino acids. Looked up from germline, CDR1 is SGHDT and CDR2 is YYEEEE. DNA for the CDR3: TGTGCCAGCAGCTTGAGAGGACAGGGAAAAGGAAACACCATATATTTT. Protein product: CASSLRGQGKGNTIYF.

This chain connects TRBV10-3 to TRBJ1-4, with D possibly TRBD1 on 6 matching bases. This CDR3 spans 12 amino acids. With 2 bases removed from V and 12 bases from J, the gap between germline ends came to 10 bases. Germline values: CDR1 ENHRY, CDR2 SYGVKD. The CDR3, as DNA: TGTGCCATCAGTGAGATCAGGGGAGAACTGTTTTTT. It encodes CAISEIRGELFF.

The chain is built from TRBV6-4 and TRBJ2-1; 10 bases align to TRBD2. Germline V CDR1 and CDR2: MRHNA, SNTAGT. This CDR3 region has 14 residues. J was trimmed by 8 bases and V by 0 bases; bases with no gene match: 1. CDR3 region: CASSDSGTSDEQFF. The CDR3 bases are TGTGCCAGCAGTGACTCGGGGACTAGCGATGAGCAGTTCTTC.

V gene TRBV30 combines with J gene TRBJ1-2; D unclear. The germline V gene encodes CDR1 GTSNPN and CDR2 SVGIG (reference sequence). CDR3 length: 13 residues. Deletions cut 3 bases from V and 6 bases from J, with 14 bases between. CDR3 amino acids: CAWSPTTLDGYTF. The CDR3 DNA reads TGTGCCTGGAGCCCCACGACGCTTGATGGCTACACCTTC. Together with reference TRBV30 and TRBJ1-2, the CDR3 gives the full variable domain: SQTIHQWPATLVQPVGSPLSLECTVEGTSNPNLYWYRQAAGRGLQLLFYSVGIGQISSEVPQNLSASRPQDRQFILSSKKLLLSDSGFYLCAWSPTTLDGYTFGSGTRLTVV.

The chain carries TRBV30 and TRBJ1-5, with a possible D match to TRBD1 (6 bases). Germline V gene lookup returns CDR1 GTSNPN and CDR2 SVGIG (reference sequence). Deletions cut 5 bases from V and 5 bases from J, with 13 bases between. This CDR3 is 13 amino acids long. CDR3 nucleotides: TGTGCCTGGGCATTGGGGGGCGATCAGCCCCAGCATTTT. Its translation: CAWALGGDQPQHF.

CDR3 residues: CASRASGQPQHF. As DNA, the CDR3 is TGTGCCAGCAGGGCTTCGGGTCAGCCCCAGCATTTT. This chain joins TRBV12-3 or TRBV12-4 and TRBJ1-5; D not certain. The V and J ends lost 6 bases and 6 bases respectively, with 9 bases between them. The CDR3 has 12 residues.

This chain joins TRBV5-1 and TRBJ2-7; 9 nucleotides match TRBD2. The CDR3 covers 18 residues. J was trimmed by 0 bases and V by 5 bases; bases with no gene match: 15. The germline gives CDR1 SGHRS, CDR2 YFSETQ. The CDR3, as DNA: TGCGCCAGCAGTAGAACTAGCGGGCCTCAAGGGCCCTCCTACGAGCAGTACTTC. This encodes CASSRTSGPQGPSYEQYF. Full variable domain (outside the CDR3, taken from reference TRBV5-1 and TRBJ2-7): KAGVTQTPRYLIKTRGQQVTLSCSPISGHRSVSWYQQTPGQGLQFLFEYFSETQRNKGNFPGRFSGRQFSNSRSEMNVSTLELGDSALYLCASSRTSGPQGPSYEQYFGPGTRLTVT.

The rearrangement uses TRBV6-4 and TRBJ2-7; D possibly corresponds to TRBD2 (6 bases). The length of the CDR3 is 14 residues. Trimming took 4 bases from V and 0 from J, leaving 10 bases between them. Per the germline V gene, CDR1 is MRHNA and CDR2 is SNTAGT. Here the CDR3 DNA reads TGTGCCAGCAGTGTTGAGGGAGGCTCCTACGAGCAGTACTTC. It specifies CASSVEGGSYEQYF.

This chain links TRBV3-1 (or the pseudogene TRBV3-2) with TRBJ1-3, with unresolved D. The CDR3 sequence is 13 residues long. Germline V gives CDR1 LGHDT, CDR2 YNNKEL (reference sequence). V was clipped by 0 bases and J by 4 bases, with 4 bases between them. CDR3 coding DNA: TGTGCCAGCAGCCAAGAAGGAGGAAACACCATATATTTT. It specifies CASSQEGGNTIYF.

This chain connects TRBV11-3 to TRBJ2-1; D is uncertain. From germline, CDR1 is SGHNT and CDR2 YENEEA. The CDR3 consists of 12 residues. V was clipped by 0 bases and J by 7 bases, with 4 bases between them. DNA for the CDR3: TGTGCCAGCAGCTTAGATCGAAATGAGCAGTTCTTC. This encodes CASSLDRNEQFF.